Listed below are T cell receptor beta chains from one sample, sequenced in a study of blood T cell repertoires in COVID-19. Assay used: immunoSEQ multiplex PCR; TCRdb lists only in-frame clones, some missing. The table records roughly 87,000 clones, approximately 80% of them present only once. The specimen sequenced was peripheral blood. All receptors come from a woman between 65 and 79 years old with acute or convalescent COVID-19. Each CDR3 is given with its conserved first and last residue.

j_call v_call cdr3_aa
TRBJ2-7 TRBV7-9 CASSPGTGIPYYEQYF
TRBJ1-2 TRBV5-1 CASSLALTRIADGYTF
TRBJ1-1 TRBV19 CASNQGPGRLGTEAFF
TRBJ2-7 TRBV5-4 CASSLDAPTGRSYEQYF
TRBJ2-3 TRBV14 CASSLMGGSGDTQYF
TRBJ2-5 TRBV6-6 CASMSGGSSETQYF
TRBJ1-2 TRBV2 CASSEWGQLRGYTF
TRBJ1-2 TRBV2 CASSEFRANYGYTF
TRBJ2-1 TRBV3-1/TRBV3-2 CASSQAHQDNEQFF
TRBJ2-3 TRBV2 CASRKGGLAGTDTQYF
TRBJ1-1 TRBV4-1 CASSLDRMNTEAFF
TRBJ2-1 TRBV25-1 CASSEPGTGNNEQFF
TRBJ1-3 TRBV7-6 CASSLFRGSGNTIYF
TRBJ1-2 TRBV30 CAWSVRLTNYGYTF
TRBJ1-1 TRBV6-5 CASSYQGRGLTEAFF
TRBJ2-3 TRBV7-9 CASSIQETLGLSTDTQYF
TRBJ2-7 TRBV11-3 CASSLALAGGSLTNEQYF
TRBJ1-4 TRBV18 CASSPRRDRDNEKLFF
TRBJ1-2 TRBV28 CASSLRTYGYTF
TRBJ2-3 TRBV19 CASSQPGTLTDTQYF
TRBJ1-2 TRBV3-1/TRBV3-2 CASSPSRQGPIYGYTF
TRBJ2-7 TRBV5-1 CASSLVGKGYEQYF
TRBJ2-7 TRBV12-5 CASGPSRYEQYF
TRBJ2-7 TRBV5-1 CASSLTGYEQYF
TRBJ2-1 TRBV24-1 CATSDPGGFSYNEQFF
TRBJ1-4 TRBV5-6 CASSRQGSQDEKLFF
TRBJ1-1 TRBV11-3 CASSFIARMNTEAFF
TRBJ2-5 TRBV10-3 CAISAGETQYF
TRBJ1-2 TRBV2 CASIGQIMSYGYTF
TRBJ2-5 TRBV2 CASRGQGFQETQYF
TRBJ1-2 TRBV4-1 CASSHPGNYGYTF
TRBJ1-2 TRBV29-1 CSVGEGTGTPYGYTF
TRBJ1-2 TRBV6-6 CASSQWTGANYGYTF
TRBJ2-1 TRBV28 CASSSTGGPYNEQFF
TRBJ2-3 TRBV2 CASSEVGQGSDTQYF
TRBJ1-6 TRBV7-8 CASSSTRGGGHSPLHF
TRBJ1-1 TRBV5-1 CASSLQGNIEAFF
TRBJ1-2 TRBV11-2 CASSSDRGLYGYTF
TRBJ2-7 TRBV28 CASSLPRDRGYEQYF